The 20 T cell receptor beta chains below all came from one sample that was sequenced in a study of cytomegalovirus exposure and HLA in healthy donors. In the PCR, 60 Vbeta and 13 Jbeta primers were used. Here immunoSEQ multiplex PCR was the method, and the copy in TCRdb shows in-frame clones only, minus some. Among around 130,000 clones listed, under 90% were seen once. Sequenced sample: PBMCs. These receptor sequences come from a woman in her forties in good health and CMV-seronegative.

The chain has TRBV9 and TRBJ2-2; TRBD1 aligns across 8 bases. Trimming cost V 0 bases and J 3 bases; bases outside gene matches: 7. CDR3 length equals 17 residues. Germline CDR1 SGDLS, CDR2 YYNGEE. CDR3 sequence (DNA): TGTGCCAGCAGCGTAGACGGAACAGGGGGGTACACCGGGGAGCTGTTTTTT. It encodes CASSVDGTGGYTGELFF.

The chain is built from TRBV5-6 and TRBJ2-3; 11 nucleotides align to TRBD2. The CDR3 spans 15 residues. The V and J ends lost 4 bases and 2 bases, in that order; junction bases with no gene match: 3. Germline V gene data show CDR1 as SGHDT and CDR2 as YYEEEE. CDR3 DNA sequence: TGTGCCAGCAGCATGACTAGCGGGAACACAGATACGCAGTATTTT. It is translated as CASSMTSGNTDTQYF.

The chain uses TRBV5-4 and TRBJ2-1, with D unclear. The CDR3 runs 15 residues. V gave up 0 bases and J gave up 4 bases, with 11 bases separating them. Looked up from germline, CDR1 is SGHNT and CDR2 is YYREEE (reference sequence). CDR3 amino acids: CASSLGQKTYNEQFF. As DNA, the CDR3 is TGTGCCAGCAGCTTGGGGCAGAAGACTTACAATGAGCAGTTCTTC.

In this sample, this clone turned up once. V and J are TRBV2 and TRBJ1-5; a weak D match, TRBD1 (5 bases). This CDR3 spans 15 amino acids. Germline V CDR1 and CDR2: SNHLY, FYNNEI. With 2 bases removed from V and 4 bases from J, the gap between germline ends came to 12 bases. The CDR3 DNA is TGTGCCAGCAGTGAAATAGGGGCCGGGAATCAGCCCCAGCATTTT. This encodes CASSEIGAGNQPQHF.

The V and J genes are TRBV27 and TRBJ2-7, with 7 positions matching TRBD1. Germline V gene sequence: CDR1 MNHEY, CDR2 SMNVEV (reference sequence). J lost 5 bases, V lost 0 bases, and 10 bases had no gene match. The CDR3 covers 16 residues. The CDR3 region is CASSLSWVGTADEQYF. CDR3 bases: TGTGCCAGCAGTTTATCGTGGGTTGGGACAGCGGACGAGCAGTACTTC.

The chain has TRBV6-5 and TRBJ1-5; D is undetermined. Germline V gene data show CDR1 as MNHEY and CDR2 as SVGAGI. This CDR3 region has 16 residues. The V and J ends lost 0 bases and 5 bases respectively, with 14 bases between them. The CDR3 protein is CASSYSPNGEDQPQHF. The CDR3 coding sequence is TGTGCCAGCAGTTACTCCCCAAACGGGGAGGATCAGCCCCAGCATTTT.

The gene calls are TRBV9 and TRBJ1-4; D unclear. V was cut by 3 bases and J by 3 bases, with 12 bases left in between. Germline assignment: CDR1 SGDLS and CDR2 YYNGEE. This CDR3 comprises 15 residues. The CDR3 bases are TGTGCCAGCAGCGAGCTCACCGGGGCTAATGAAAAACTGTTTTTT. Translation gives CASSELTGANEKLFF.

The CDR3 sequence is CASRDDRISYNSPLHF. The CDR3 nucleotides are TGTGCCAGCAGGGATGACAGGATCTCCTATAATTCACCCCTCCACTTT. V gene TRBV25-1 combines with J gene TRBJ1-6, with D perhaps TRBD1 (6 bases). The CDR3 sequence is 16 residues long. From germline, CDR1 is MGHDK and CDR2 SYGVNS. The germline V and J ends were trimmed by 6 bases and 0 bases, with 12 bases remaining between them.

The J gene is TRBJ2-7, the V gene TRBV4-1, with 8 bases lining up with TRBD2. Germline CDR1 MGHRA, CDR2 YSYEKL. The CDR3 has 15 amino acids. Trimming took 5 bases from V and 2 from J; bases not matched to a gene: 8. For the CDR3, the DNA is TGCGCCAGCAGCTCCTCGACTAGCGCGACCTACGAGCAGTACTTC. This translates into CASSSSTSATYEQYF.

J is TRBJ2-1 and V is TRBV7-2; D might be TRBD2 (5 bases). The length of the CDR3 is 16 residues. The V end was cut by 3 bases, the J end by 2 bases, with 14 bases between. Germline V CDR1 and CDR2: SGHTA, FQGNSA. The CDR3 sequence is CASSFRSRRAYNEQFF. The CDR3 coding sequence is TGTGCCAGCAGCTTTCGTTCAAGGCGGGCCTACAATGAGCAGTTCTTC.

The rearrangement uses TRBV19 and TRBJ1-6; possibly TRBD1 for D (5 bases). This CDR3 is built from 15 residues. From germline, CDR1 is LNHDA and CDR2 SQIVND (reference sequence). The germline V and J ends were trimmed by 3 bases and 2 bases, with 8 bases remaining between them. CDR3 sequence: CASSMTVTYNSPLHF. The CDR3 DNA sequence: TGTGCCAGTAGTATGACAGTAACCTATAATTCACCCCTCCACTTT.

V and J are TRBV5-1 and TRBJ2-3, with 7 positions matching TRBD1. Germline values: CDR1 SGHRS, CDR2 YFSETQ. Trimming at V came to 0 bases and at J to 0 bases, leaving 4 bases not matched to a gene. The CDR3 runs to 16 residues. CDR3 nucleotide sequence: TGCGCCAGCAGCTTGGAGGGACAGCCTAGCACAGATACGCAGTATTTT. It encodes CASSLEGQPSTDTQYF.

Here the CDR3 DNA reads TGTGCCAGCAGCGTACCTCTCCCCTCCCGGGATACGCAGTATTTT. Translation gives CASSVPLPSRDTQYF. The rearrangement links TRBV9 to TRBJ2-3; no firm D call. In germline, CDR1 is SGDLS, CDR2 YYNGEE. This CDR3 has 15 residues. Trimming shortened V by 1 base and J by 6 bases, and 15 bases separated the two germline ends.

The CDR3 protein is CASSQESFPGWLGGGVTDTQYF. The CDR3 DNA sequence: TGTGCCAGCAGCCAAGAAAGTTTCCCTGGTTGGTTGGGCGGGGGTGTAACAGATACGCAGTATTTT. The V and J genes are TRBV4-2 and TRBJ2-3; 7 bases are a match to TRBD2. The CDR3 spans 22 residues. CDR1 and CDR2 from the germline V gene are LGHNA and YNFKEQ. With V trimmed by 0 bases and J by 3 bases, 24 bases remained unmatched.

The J gene is TRBJ2-1, the V gene TRBV12-5, with TRBD2 identical over 7 bases. CDR3 length: 15 amino acids. V dropped 1 base and J dropped 7; count of bases not matched to a gene: 7. Per the germline V gene, CDR1 is LGHNT and CDR2 is FRNRAP. CDR3 coding DNA: TGTGCTAGTGGTTTGGGGAGGGAGGGCCGGAATGAGCAGTTCTTC. Its protein is CASGLGREGRNEQFF.

V gene TRBV28 combines with J gene TRBJ2-1; maybe TRBD1 (6 bases). The germline V and J ends were trimmed by 4 bases and 4 bases, with 8 bases remaining between them. The CDR3 covers 13 residues. CDR1 is MDHEN, CDR2 SYDVKM, per germline. The CDR3 region is CASSSGTYNEQFF. DNA for the CDR3: TGTGCCAGCAGTTCCGGGACATACAATGAGCAGTTCTTC.

V usage is TRBV21-1 and J usage is TRBJ2-7; the table calls TRBD1, which could not be checked here. TRBV21-1 is classified as a pseudogene. The CDR3 is 15 amino acids. The CDR3 DNA reads as TGTGCCAGCCGCAATTGGAGACAGGGTACCTACGAGCAGTACTTC. Translating it yields CASRNWRQGTYEQYF.

The CDR3 loop is CATWASSGTEAFF. The CDR3 region has the DNA TGTGCCACCTGGGCCTCGTCCGGCACTGAAGCTTTCTTT. The V call is TRBV27, the J call TRBJ1-1; D ambiguous. This CDR3 has 13 residues. The germline V gene has CDR1 MNHEY and CDR2 SMNVEV (reference sequence). V lost 10 bases, J lost 4 bases, and 16 bases lay in between.

In this sample, this clone turned up many times. The chain couples TRBV10-3 to TRBJ1-4, with 7 bases fitting TRBD1. From germline, CDR1 is ENHRY and CDR2 SYGVKD. Trimming at V came to 5 bases and at J to 6 bases, leaving 9 bases not matched to a gene. This CDR3 has 15 amino acids. DNA for the CDR3: TGTGCCATCAGTTCTACGACAGGGTCGGATGAAAAACTGTTTTTT. This sequence encodes CAISSTTGSDEKLFF.

The V and J genes are TRBV27 and TRBJ2-2; D may be TRBD2 (5 bases). CDR3 length: 17 amino acids. Trimming removed 1 base at V and 3 bases at J, with 15 bases between. CDR1 MNHEY and CDR2 SMNVEV come from the germline V gene (reference sequence). CDR3 nucleotides: TGTGCCAGCAGTTTATACGCGGGCGGGCCCCACACCGGGGAGCTGTTTTTT. It specifies CASSLYAGGPHTGELFF.